The 6 T cell receptor beta chains reported below all come from one sample, sequenced in a study of blood T cell repertoires in COVID-19. Only in-frame clones appear in the TCRdb table, and some are missing; sequencing was by immunoSEQ multiplex PCR. The sample holds about 15,000 clones, around 88% seen once. Sequencing used peripheral blood. The receptors here all came from a human donor in a cohort sampled during active COVID-19.

The V call is TRBV10-3, the J call TRBJ2-1; TRBD2 matches at 16 bases. Germline CDR1 ENHRY, CDR2 SYGVKD. The J segment lost 10 bases and the V segment lost 7 bases, leaving 10 bases of the junction unmatched. The CDR3 consists of 16 residues. The CDR3 sequence is CAITNQKGLAGGEQFF. For the CDR3, the DNA is TGTGCCATCACCAACCAAAAGGGACTAGCGGGAGGGGAGCAGTTCTTC.

The V gene is TRBV5-4, the J gene TRBJ2-6; no firm D call. Germline V gene data show CDR1 as SGHNT and CDR2 as YYREEE (reference sequence). This CDR3 region has 14 residues. V was clipped by 7 bases and J by 0 bases, with 8 bases between them. CDR3 sequence reads: CASAYSSGANVLTF. CDR3 in DNA: TGTGCCAGCGCCTACAGCTCTGGGGCCAACGTCCTGACTTTC.

CDR3 DNA sequence: TGTGCCAGCAGCGTCTCTAGCGGGAACTACGAGCAGTACTTC. Translated, it gives CASSVSSGNYEQYF. The V and J genes are TRBV9 and TRBJ2-7, with 9 bases that match TRBD2. Germline CDR1 and CDR2: SGDLS and YYNGEE. J lost 3 bases, V lost 2 bases, and 3 bases had no gene match. The CDR3 totals 14 residues. Drawing the rest from reference TRBV9 and TRBJ2-7, the complete variable domain is DSGVTQTPKHLITATGQRVTLRCSPRSGDLSVYWYQQSLDQGLQFLIQYYNGEERAKGNILERFSAQQFPDLHSELNLSSLELGDSALYFCASSVSSGNYEQYFGPGTRLTVT.

The J gene is TRBJ1-1, the V gene TRBV28; perhaps TRBD1 as D (6 bases). V shed 1 base and J shed 4 bases, with 13 bases lying between them. This CDR3 comprises 15 residues. Germline CDR1 is MDHEN and CDR2 is SYDVKM. The CDR3 reads CASSLYTTGLTEAFF. The CDR3 DNA reads as TGTGCCAGCAGTTTATACACGACAGGTCTCACTGAAGCTTTCTTT.

This chain connects TRBV5-4 to TRBJ2-3, with 11 bases lining up with TRBD2. Trimming cost V 0 bases and J 1 base; bases outside gene matches: 10. This CDR3 is built from 19 residues. Germline CDR1 is SGHNT and CDR2 is YYREEE (reference sequence). The DNA of the CDR3 is TGTGCCAGCAGCTTGGGGGGGGCTAGCGGGAGGTCGGGCACAGATACGCAGTATTTT. It yields the protein CASSLGGASGRSGTDTQYF.

The chain's CDR3 is CASSVTGQGRSGYTF. In DNA form, the CDR3 reads TGTGCCAGCAGCGTAACCGGACAGGGGAGAAGCGGCTACACCTTC. The chain couples TRBV7-9 to TRBJ1-2; 9 nucleotides agree with TRBD1. This CDR3 region has 15 residues. The J segment lost 8 bases and the V segment lost 5 bases, leaving 12 bases of the junction unmatched. Germline V lookup: CDR1 SEHNR, CDR2 FQNEAQ (reference sequence).